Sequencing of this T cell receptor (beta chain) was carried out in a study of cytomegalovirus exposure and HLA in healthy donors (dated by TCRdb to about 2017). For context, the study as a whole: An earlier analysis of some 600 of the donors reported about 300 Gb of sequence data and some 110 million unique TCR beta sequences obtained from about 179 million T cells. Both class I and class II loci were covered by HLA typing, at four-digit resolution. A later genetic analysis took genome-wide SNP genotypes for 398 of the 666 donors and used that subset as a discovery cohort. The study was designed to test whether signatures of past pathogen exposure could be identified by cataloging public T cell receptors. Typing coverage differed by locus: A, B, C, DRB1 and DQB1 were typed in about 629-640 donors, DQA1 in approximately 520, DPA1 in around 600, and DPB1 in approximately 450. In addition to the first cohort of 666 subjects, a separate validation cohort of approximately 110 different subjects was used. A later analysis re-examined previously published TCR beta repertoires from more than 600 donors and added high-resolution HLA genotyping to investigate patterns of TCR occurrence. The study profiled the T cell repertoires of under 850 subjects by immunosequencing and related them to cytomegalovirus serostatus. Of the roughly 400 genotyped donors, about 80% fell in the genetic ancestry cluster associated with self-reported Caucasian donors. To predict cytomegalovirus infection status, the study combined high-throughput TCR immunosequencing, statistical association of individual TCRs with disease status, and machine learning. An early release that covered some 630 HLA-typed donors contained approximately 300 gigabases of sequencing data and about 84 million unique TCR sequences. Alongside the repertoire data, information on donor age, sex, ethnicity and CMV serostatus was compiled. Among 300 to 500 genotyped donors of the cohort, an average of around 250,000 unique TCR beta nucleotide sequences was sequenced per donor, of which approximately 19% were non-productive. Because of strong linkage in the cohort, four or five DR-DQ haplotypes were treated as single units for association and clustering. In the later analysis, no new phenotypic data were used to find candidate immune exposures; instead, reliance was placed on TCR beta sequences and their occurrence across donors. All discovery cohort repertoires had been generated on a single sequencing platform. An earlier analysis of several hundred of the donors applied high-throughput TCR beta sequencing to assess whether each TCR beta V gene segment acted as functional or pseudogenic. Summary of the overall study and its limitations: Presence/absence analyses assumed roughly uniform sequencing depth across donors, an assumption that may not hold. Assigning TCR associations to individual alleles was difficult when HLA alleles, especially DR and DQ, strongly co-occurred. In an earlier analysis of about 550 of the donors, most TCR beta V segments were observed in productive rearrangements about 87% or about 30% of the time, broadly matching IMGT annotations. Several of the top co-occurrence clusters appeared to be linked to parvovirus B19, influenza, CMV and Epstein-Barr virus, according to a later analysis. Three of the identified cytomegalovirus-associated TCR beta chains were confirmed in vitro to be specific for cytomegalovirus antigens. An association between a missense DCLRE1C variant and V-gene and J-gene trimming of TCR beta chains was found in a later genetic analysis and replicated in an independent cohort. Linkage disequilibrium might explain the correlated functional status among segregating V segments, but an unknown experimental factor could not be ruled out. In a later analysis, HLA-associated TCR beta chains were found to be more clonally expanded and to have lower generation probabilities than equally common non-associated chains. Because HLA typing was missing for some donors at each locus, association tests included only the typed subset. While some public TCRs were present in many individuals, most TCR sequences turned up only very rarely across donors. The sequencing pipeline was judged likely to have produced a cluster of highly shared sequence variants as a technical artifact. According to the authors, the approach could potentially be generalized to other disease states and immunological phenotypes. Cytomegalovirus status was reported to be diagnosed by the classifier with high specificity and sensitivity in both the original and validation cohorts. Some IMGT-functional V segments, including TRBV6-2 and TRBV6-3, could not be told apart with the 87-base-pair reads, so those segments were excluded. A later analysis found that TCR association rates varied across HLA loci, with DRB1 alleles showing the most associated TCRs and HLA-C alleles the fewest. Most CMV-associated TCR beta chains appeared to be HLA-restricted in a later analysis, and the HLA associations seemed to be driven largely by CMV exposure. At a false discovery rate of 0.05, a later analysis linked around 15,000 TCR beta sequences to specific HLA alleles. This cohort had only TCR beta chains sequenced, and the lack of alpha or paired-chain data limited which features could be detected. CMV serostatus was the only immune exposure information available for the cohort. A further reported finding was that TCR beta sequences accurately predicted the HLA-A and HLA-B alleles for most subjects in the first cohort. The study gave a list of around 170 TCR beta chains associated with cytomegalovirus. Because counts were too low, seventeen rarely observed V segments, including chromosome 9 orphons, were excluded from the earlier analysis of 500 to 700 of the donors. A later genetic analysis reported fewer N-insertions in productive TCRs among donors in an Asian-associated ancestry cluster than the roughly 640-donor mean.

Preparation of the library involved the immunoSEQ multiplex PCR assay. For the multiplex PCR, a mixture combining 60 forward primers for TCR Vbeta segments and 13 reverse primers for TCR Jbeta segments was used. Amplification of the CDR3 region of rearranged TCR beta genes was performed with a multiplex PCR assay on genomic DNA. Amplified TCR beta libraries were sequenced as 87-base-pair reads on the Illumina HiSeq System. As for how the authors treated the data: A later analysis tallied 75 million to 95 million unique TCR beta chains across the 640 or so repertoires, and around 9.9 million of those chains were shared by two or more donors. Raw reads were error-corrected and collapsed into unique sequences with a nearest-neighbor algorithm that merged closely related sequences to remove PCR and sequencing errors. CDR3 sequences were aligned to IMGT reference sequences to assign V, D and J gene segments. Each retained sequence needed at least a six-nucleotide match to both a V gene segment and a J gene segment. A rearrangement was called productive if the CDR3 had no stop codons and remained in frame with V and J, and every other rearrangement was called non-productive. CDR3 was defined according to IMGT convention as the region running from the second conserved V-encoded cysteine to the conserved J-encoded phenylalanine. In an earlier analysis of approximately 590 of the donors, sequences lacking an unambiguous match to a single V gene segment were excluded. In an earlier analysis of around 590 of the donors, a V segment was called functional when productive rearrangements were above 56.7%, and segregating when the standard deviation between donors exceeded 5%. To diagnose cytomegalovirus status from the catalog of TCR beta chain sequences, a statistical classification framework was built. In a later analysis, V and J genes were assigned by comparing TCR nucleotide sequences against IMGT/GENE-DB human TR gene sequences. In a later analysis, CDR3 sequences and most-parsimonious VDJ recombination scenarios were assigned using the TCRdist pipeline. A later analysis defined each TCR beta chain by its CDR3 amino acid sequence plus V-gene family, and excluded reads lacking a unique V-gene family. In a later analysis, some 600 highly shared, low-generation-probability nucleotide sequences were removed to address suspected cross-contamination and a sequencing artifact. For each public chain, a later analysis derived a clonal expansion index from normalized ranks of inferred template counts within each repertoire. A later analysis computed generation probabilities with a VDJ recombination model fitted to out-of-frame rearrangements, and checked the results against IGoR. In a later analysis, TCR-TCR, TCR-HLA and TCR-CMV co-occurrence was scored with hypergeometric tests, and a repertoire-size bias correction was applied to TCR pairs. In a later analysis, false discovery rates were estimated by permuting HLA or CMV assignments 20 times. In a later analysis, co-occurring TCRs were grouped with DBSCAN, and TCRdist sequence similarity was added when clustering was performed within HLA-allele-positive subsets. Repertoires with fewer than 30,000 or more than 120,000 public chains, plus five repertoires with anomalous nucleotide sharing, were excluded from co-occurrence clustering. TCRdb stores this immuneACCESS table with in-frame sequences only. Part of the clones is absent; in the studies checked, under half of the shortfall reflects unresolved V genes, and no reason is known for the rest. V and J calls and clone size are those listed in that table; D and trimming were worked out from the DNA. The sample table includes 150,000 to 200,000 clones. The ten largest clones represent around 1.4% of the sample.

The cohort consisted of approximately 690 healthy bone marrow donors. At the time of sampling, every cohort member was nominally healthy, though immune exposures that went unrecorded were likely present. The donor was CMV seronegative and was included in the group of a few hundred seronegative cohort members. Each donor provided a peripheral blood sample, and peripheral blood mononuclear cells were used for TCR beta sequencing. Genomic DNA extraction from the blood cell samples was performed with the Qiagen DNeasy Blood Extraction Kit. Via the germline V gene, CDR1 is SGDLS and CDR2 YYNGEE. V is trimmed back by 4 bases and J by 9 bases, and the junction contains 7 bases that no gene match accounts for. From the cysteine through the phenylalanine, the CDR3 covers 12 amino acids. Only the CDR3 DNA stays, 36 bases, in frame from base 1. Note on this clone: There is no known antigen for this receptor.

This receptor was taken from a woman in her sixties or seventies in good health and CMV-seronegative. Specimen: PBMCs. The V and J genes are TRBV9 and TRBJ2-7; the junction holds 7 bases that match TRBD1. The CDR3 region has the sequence CASSREGAGQYF. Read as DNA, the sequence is TGTGCCAGCAGCCGCGAGGGGGCCGGGCAGTACTTC. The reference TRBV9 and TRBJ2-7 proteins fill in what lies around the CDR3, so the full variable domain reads DSGVTQTPKHLITATGQRVTLRCSPRSGDLSVYWYQQSLDQGLQFLIQYYNGEERAKGNILERFSAQQFPDLHSELNLSSLELGDSALYFCASSREGAGQYFGPGTRLTVT.